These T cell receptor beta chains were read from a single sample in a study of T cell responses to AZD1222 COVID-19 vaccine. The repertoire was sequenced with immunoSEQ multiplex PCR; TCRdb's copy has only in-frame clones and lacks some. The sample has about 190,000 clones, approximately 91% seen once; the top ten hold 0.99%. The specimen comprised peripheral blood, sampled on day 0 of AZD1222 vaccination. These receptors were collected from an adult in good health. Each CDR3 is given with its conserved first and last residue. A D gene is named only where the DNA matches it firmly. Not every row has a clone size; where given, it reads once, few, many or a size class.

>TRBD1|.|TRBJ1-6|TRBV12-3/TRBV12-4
TGTGCCAGCTCTGGACAGGGTGATTCACCCCTCCACTTT
CASSGQGDSPLHF
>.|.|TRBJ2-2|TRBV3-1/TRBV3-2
TGTGCCAGCCGCCAGGACCTAGGGCCCGGGGAGCTGTTTTTT
CASRQDLGPGELFF
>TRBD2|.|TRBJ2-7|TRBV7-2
TGTGCCAGCAGCTTAGAGCGGGACTTCTCCTACGAGCAGTACTTC
CASSLERDFSYEQYF
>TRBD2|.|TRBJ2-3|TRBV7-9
TGTGCCAGCTCCGACGGGAGGGGGGGAACAGATACGCAGTATTTT
CASSDGRGGTDTQYF
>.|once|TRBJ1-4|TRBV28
TGTGCCGCGGAGGGGTCCAGGGCCACTACGAGCCTAAATGAAAAACTGTTTTTT
CAAEGSRATTSLNEKLFF
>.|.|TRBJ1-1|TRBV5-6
TGTGCCAGCAGCTTGTTCGGTCAGGCGAACACTGAAGCTTTCTTT
CASSLFGQANTEAFF
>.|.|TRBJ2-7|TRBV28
TGTGCCAGCAGCCCCCGACAGTTTGCGACGACCTACGAGCAGTACTTC
CASSPRQFATTYEQYF
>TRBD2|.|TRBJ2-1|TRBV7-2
TGTGCCAGCAGCTTAGCGGGGACTAGCGGGGGGTATAATGAGCAGTTCTTC
CASSLAGTSGGYNEQFF
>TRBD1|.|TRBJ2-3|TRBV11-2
TGTGCCAGCAGCTCGATGACAGGGGTGAAAGATACGCAGTATTTT
CASSSMTGVKDTQYF
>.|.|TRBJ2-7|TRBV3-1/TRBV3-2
TGTGCCAGCAGCCAAGCTCGGACCGACCCCTACGAGCAGTACTTC
CASSQARTDPYEQYF
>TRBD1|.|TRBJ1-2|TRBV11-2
TGTGCCAGCAGCTTAGGGGACAGGGGCCTTTACACCTTC
CASSLGDRGLYTF
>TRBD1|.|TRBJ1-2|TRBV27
TGTGCCAGCAGCCTGGGGACAGGAATGGGTGGCTACACCTTC
CASSLGTGMGGYTF
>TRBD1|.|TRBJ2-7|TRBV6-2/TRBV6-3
TGTGCCAGCAGCCAGGGCACCAGGGGGTGGGCCTACGAGCAGTACTTC
CASSQGTRGWAYEQYF
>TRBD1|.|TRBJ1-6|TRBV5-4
TGTGCCAGCAGCTTGGGGACAGGGAGGAAAACCAGTTATAATTCACCCCTCCACTTT
CASSLGTGRKTSYNSPLHF
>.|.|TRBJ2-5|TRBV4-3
TGCGCCAGCAGCCAAGATAGGACAGAGGAAAAAGAGACCCAGTACTTC
CASSQDRTEEKETQYF
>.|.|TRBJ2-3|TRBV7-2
TGTGCCAGCAGCAGCTTACAGGGACGGGGGTTCACAGATACGCAGTATTTT
CASSSLQGRGFTDTQYF
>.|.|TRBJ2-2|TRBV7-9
TGTGCCAGCAGCTCCGGGACTCTCACCGGGGAGCTGTTTTTT
CASSSGTLTGELFF
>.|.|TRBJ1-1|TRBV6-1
TGTGCCAGCAGTGAAACCCCGAGGAAAGGTAGGACTGAAGCTTTCTTT
CASSETPRKGRTEAFF
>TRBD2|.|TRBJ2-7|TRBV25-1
TGTGCCAGTTCTAGCGGGACTGGGCCTTACGAGCAGTACTTC
CASSSGTGPYEQYF
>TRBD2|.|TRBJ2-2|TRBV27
TGTGCCAGCAGTCTGGGACTAGCGGGAGGGTCCCCCGGGGAGCTGTTTTTT
CASSLGLAGGSPGELFF
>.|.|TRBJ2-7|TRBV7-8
TGTGCCAGCAGCCCAGTGCGACAGGTTCCTCACGAGCAGTACTTC
CASSPVRQVPHEQYF
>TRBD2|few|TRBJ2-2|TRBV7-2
TGTGCCAGCAGCCCCGGACTAGCGGCCACCAACACCGGGGAGCTGTTTTTT
CASSPGLAATNTGELFF
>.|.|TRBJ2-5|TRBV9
TGTGCCAGCAGCGTAGGGGGTGGGGAAGAGACCCAGTACTTC
CASSVGGGEETQYF
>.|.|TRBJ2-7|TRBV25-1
TGTGCCAGCAGTGAATTGGAGGGGAGGAACGAGCAGTACTTC
CASSELEGRNEQYF
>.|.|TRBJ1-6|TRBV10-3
TGTGCCATCAGTGACCCCTCGGGACGGTATAATTCACCCCTCCACTTT
CAISDPSGRYNSPLHF
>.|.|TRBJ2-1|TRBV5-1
TGCGCCGGCAGCTTGGCAGATCTGGGATACAATGAGCAGTTCTTC
CAGSLADLGYNEQFF
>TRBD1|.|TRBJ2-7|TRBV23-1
TGCGCCAGCATTGGTTGCTTCTCAGGGGGCTACTACGAGCAGTACTTC
CASIGCFSGGYYEQYF
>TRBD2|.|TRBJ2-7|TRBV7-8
TGTGCCAGCAGCAGGGGACGGGAGGGATTAAACCCCTACGAGCAGTACTTC
CASSRGREGLNPYEQYF
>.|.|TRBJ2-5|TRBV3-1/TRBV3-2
TGTGCCAGCAGCCAAGAAGTGTCCGGGTGGGGGCTCCAAGAGACCCAGTACTTC
CASSQEVSGWGLQETQYF
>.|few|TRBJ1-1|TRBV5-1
TGCGCCAGCAGCGGCGGCGCGGCGAACACTGAAGCTTTCTTT
CASSGGAANTEAFF
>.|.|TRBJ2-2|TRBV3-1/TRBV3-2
TGTGCCAGCAGCCGTGGGGGCGCCGGCGGGGAGCTGTTTTTT
CASSRGGAGGELFF
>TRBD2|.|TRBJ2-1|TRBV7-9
TGTGCCAGCAGCTCAGTAGCGGGGGCCTACAATGAGCAGTTCTTC
CASSSVAGAYNEQFF
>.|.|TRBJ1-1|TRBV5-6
TGTGCCAGCAGCTTCGGAGGGGTGGTAGGGACTGAAGCTTTCTTT
CASSFGGVVGTEAFF
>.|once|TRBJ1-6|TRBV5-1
TGCGCCAGCAGCTTGGAGGGGTTATCACCCCTCCACTTT
CASSLEGLSPLHF
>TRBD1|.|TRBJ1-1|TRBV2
TGTGCCAGCAGGGGGAGGACACAGGGGACAACTGAAGCTTTCTTT
CASRGRTQGTTEAFF
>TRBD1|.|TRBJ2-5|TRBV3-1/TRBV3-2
TGTGCCAGCAGCAAAGTACAGGGGGCGCTGGGAGAGACCCAGTACTTC
CASSKVQGALGETQYF
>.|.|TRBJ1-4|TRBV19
TGTGCCAGTAGTATAAGTGGGGACCCTGAAAAACTGTTTTTT
CASSISGDPEKLFF
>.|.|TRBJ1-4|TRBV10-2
TGCGCCAGCAGTGACCCGGGGGGGCCTGCAACTAATGAAAAACTGTTTTTT
CASSDPGGPATNEKLFF
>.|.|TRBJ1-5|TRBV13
TGTGCCAGCAGCTTAGGGGCAGCCCCAAATCAGCCCCAGCATTTT
CASSLGAAPNQPQHF
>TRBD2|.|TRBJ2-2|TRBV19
TGTGCCAGTAGTATAGACCTAGCGGGAAACACCGGGGAGCTGTTTTTT
CASSIDLAGNTGELFF
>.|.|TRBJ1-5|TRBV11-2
TGTGCCAGCAGCTTAGCAGGGGCGGAACAGCCCCAGCATTTT
CASSLAGAEQPQHF
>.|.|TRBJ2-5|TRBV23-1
TGCGCCAGCAGAGGGTTTTATCAGGGCCCAAATCCGGAGACCCAGTACTTC
CASRGFYQGPNPETQYF
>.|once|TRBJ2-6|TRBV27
TGTGCCAGCAGTTACCATCCCGGGGCCAACGTCCTGACTTTC
CASSYHPGANVLTF
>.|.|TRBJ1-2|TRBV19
TGTGCCAGTAGTATATCAGCTTGGGGGCGAGGTGGTGGCTACACCTTC
CASSISAWGRGGGYTF
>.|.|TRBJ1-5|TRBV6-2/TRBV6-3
TGTGCCAGCAGTTCGCGAGAGCAGCCCCAGCATTTT
CASSSREQPQHF
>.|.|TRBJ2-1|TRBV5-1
TGCGCCAGCAGCTTGGATGCTTCCAATGAGCAGTTCTTC
CASSLDASNEQFF
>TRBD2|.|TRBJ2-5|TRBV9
TGTGCCAGCAGCGCGGTGGGGCTAGCGGGAGATGGGGAGACCCAGTACTTC
CASSAVGLAGDGETQYF
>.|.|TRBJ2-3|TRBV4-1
TGCGCCAGCAGCCAATTTCGGGGGAATACGCAGTATTTT
CASSQFRGNTQYF
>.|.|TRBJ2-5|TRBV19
TGTGCCAGTAGTACTGGAGGGAAAGTCATAGAGACCCAGTACTTC
CASSTGGKVIETQYF
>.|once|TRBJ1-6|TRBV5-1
TGCGCCAGCAGCCCTAACCCCGGGACACCTGGGTCACCCCTCCACTTT
CASSPNPGTPGSPLHF
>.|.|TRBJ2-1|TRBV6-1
TGTGCCAGCAGTGAGGTCAGTTGGAACAATGAGCAGTTCTTC
CASSEVSWNNEQFF
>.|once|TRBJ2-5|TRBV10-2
TGCGCCAGCAGTGATTGGATAGGAGAGACCCAGTACTTC
CASSDWIGETQYF
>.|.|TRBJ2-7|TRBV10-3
TGTGCCACCGTTGACAGGGCGGGGGAGCAGTACTTC
CATVDRAGEQYF
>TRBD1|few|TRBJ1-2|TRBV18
TGTGCCAGCTCACCAGCTGGACAGGGTGAATATGGCTACACCTTC
CASSPAGQGEYGYTF
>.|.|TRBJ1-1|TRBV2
TGTGCCAGCAGCCAAAACACTGAAGCTTTCTTT
CASSQNTEAFF
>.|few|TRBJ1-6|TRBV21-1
TGTGCCAGCAGGGAGACAGGCGACTATAATTCACCCCTCCACTTT
CASRETGDYNSPLHF
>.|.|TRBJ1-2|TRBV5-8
TGTGCCAGCAGCTTGCGGCAGACCGCCTATGGCTACACCTTC
CASSLRQTAYGYTF
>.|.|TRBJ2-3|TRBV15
TGTGCCACCAGCACCGGTAATACGCAGTATTTT
CATSTGNTQYF
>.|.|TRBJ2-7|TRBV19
TGTGCCAGTAGTATTACAGGGGAGGAGTACGAGCAGTACTTC
CASSITGEEYEQYF